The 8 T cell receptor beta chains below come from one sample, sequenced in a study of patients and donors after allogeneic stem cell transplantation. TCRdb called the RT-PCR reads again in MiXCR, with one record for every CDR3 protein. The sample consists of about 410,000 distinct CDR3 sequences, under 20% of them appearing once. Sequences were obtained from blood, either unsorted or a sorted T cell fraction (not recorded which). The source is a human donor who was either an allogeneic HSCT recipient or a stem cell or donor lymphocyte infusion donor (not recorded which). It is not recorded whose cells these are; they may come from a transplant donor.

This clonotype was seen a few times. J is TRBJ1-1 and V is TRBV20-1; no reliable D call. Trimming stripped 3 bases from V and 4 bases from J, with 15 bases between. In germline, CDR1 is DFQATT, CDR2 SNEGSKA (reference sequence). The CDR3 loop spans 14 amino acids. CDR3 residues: CSARQSLRATEAFF. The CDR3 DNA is TGCAGTGCTAGGCAAAGCCTCCGGGCCACTGAAGCTTTCTTT.

The CDR3: CASSLGERGGISEQYF. The CDR3 DNA reads TGTGCCAGCAGCTTAGGTGAACGCGGGGGGATCTCCGAGCAGTACTTC. The chain employs TRBV9 and TRBJ2-7; 8 bases align to TRBD2. CDR1 SGDLS and CDR2 YYNGEE come from the germline V gene. V trimming: 4 bases; J trimming: 6 bases; junction bases outside the gene matches: 15. This CDR3 has 16 amino acids. The full variable domain, its missing parts supplied by reference TRBV9 and TRBJ2-7, is DSGVTQTPKHLITATGQRVTLRCSPRSGDLSVYWYQQSLDQGLQFLIQYYNGEERAKGNILERFSAQQFPDLHSELNLSSLELGDSALYFCASSLGERGGISEQYFGPGTRLTVT.

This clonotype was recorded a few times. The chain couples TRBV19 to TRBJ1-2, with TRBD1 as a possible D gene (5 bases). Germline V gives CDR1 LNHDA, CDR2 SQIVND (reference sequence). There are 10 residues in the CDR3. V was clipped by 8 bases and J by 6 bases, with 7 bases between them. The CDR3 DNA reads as TGTGCCAGTTTAGGGGATGGCTACACCTTC. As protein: CASLGDGYTF.

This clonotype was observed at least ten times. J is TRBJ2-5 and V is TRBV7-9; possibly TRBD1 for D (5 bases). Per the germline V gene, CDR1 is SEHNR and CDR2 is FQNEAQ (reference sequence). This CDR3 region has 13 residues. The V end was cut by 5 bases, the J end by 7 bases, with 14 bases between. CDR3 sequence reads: CASSKGTQGTQYF. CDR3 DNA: TGTGCCAGCAGCAAAGGAACCCAGGGGACCCAGTACTTC.

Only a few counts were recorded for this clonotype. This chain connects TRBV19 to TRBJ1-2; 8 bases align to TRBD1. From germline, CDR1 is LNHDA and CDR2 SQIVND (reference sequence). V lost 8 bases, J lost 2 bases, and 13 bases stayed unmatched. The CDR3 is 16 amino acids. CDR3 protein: CASRRQGQRTNYGYTF. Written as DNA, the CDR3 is TGTGCCAGTCGACGACAGGGGCAACGGACCAACTATGGCTACACCTTC.

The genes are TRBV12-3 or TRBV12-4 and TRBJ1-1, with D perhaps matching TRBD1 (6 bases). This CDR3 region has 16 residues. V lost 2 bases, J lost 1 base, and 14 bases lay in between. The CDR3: CASSLFAGGPNTEAFF. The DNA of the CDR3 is TGTGCCAGCAGTTTATTTGCCGGGGGGCCGAACACTGAAGCTTTCTTT.

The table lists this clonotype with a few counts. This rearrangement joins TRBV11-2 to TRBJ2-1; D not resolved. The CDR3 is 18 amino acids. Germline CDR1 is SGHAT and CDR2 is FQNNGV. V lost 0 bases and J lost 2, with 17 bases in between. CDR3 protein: CASSLDIMLWLTYNEQFF. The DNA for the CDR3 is TGTGCCAGCAGCTTAGATATAATGTTGTGGCTAACCTACAATGAGCAGTTCTTC.

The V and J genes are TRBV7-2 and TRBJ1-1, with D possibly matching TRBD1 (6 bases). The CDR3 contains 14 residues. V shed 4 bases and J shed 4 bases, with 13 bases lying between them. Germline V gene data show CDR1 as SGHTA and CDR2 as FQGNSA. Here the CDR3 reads CASSSKTGSTEAFF. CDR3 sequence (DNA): TGTGCCAGCAGCTCGAAAACAGGGAGCACTGAAGCTTTCTTT. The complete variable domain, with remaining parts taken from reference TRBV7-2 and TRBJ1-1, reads GAGVSQSPSNKVTEKGKDVELRCDPISGHTALYWYRQSLGQGLEFLIYFQGNSAPDKSGLPSDRFSAERTGGSVSTLTIQRTQQEDSAVYLCASSSKTGSTEAFFGQGTRLTVV.